Below, 3 T cell receptor beta chains from the same sample are listed, as sequenced in a study of CD4 T cell repertoires in COVID-19. Libraries were prepared by immunoSEQ multiplex PCR; TCRdb keeps only in-frame clonotypes and omits some of them. Found here are over 75,000 clones, 83% of them singletons; the top ten hold roughly 0.6%. The sequencing used CD4+ T cells from peripheral blood, collected after recovery from COVID-19. The receptors come from a human donor who had COVID-19.

V gene TRBV7-6 combines with J gene TRBJ1-1; D remains ambiguous. The CDR3 has 13 residues. The germline V gene has CDR1 SGHVS and CDR2 FNYEAQ. The ends were cut back, 5 bases at V and 0 bases at J, with 7 bases in the middle. CDR3 bases: TGTGCCAGCAGCCGGACGGTGAACACTGAAGCTTTCTTT. Encoded protein: CASSRTVNTEAFF.

V and J are TRBV3-1 (or the pseudogene TRBV3-2) and TRBJ2-7; the match to TRBD2 covers 14 bases. Unmatched junction bases numbered 7, after V lost 4 bases and J lost 5 bases. CDR3 length: 16 amino acids. From germline, CDR1 is LGHDT and CDR2 YNNKEL (reference sequence). CDR3 DNA: TGTGCCAGCAGCCGCCGACTAGCGGGAGGGCCCCACGAGCAGTACTTC. Amino acids: CASSRRLAGGPHEQYF.

The sample holds a few counts of this clone. The J gene is TRBJ1-1, the V gene TRBV5-8; possible D gene TRBD1, 5 bases. CDR3 length: 15 residues. Germline CDR1 and CDR2: SGHTS and YDEGEE. Trimming stripped 0 bases from V and 0 bases from J, with 9 bases between. The CDR3 coding sequence is TGTGCCAGCAGCTTGGGTATAGGGGTGAACACTGAAGCTTTCTTT. This encodes CASSLGIGVNTEAFF. The whole variable domain, remainder taken from reference TRBV5-8 and TRBJ1-1, is EAGVTQSPTHLIKTRGQQATLRCSPISGHTSVYWYQQALGLGLQFLLWYDEGEERNRGNFPPRFSGRQFPNYSSELNVNALELEDSALYLCASSLGIGVNTEAFFGQGTRLTVV.